Below, 20 T cell receptor beta chains from the same sample are listed, as sequenced in a study of cytomegalovirus exposure and HLA in healthy donors. The primer mix had 60 Vbeta and 13 Jbeta primers. Using immunoSEQ multiplex PCR, the repertoire was profiled, and TCRdb retains in-frame clones only, with some absent. The table has some 62,000 clones, over 75% seen once. Sequencing used PBMCs. These receptors were obtained from a man younger than 35 in good health and CMV-seronegative.

In its sample, this clone was seen once. The rearrangement links TRBV30 to TRBJ1-4, with TRBD1 as a possible D gene (5 bases). The germline V gene encodes CDR1 GTSNPN and CDR2 SVGIG (reference sequence). The CDR3 consists of 14 residues. Trimming removed 6 bases at V and 8 bases at J, with 19 bases between. The CDR3 region has the DNA TGTGCCTGCTCTGTGTCCGTGGCAGGGGAAAAACTGTTTTTT. Its protein product is CACSVSVAGEKLFF.

CDR3 nucleotides: TGTGCCAGCAGCCCCGGGACAGGGGGGGACAATGAGCAGTTCTTC. As protein: CASSPGTGGDNEQFF. The V gene is TRBV7-2, the J gene TRBJ2-1; 11 bases agree with TRBD1. This CDR3 is built from 15 residues. From germline, CDR1 is SGHTA and CDR2 FQGNSA. Trimming cost V 5 bases and J 5 bases; bases outside gene matches: 5.

This clone turned up a few times. The chain carries TRBV30 and TRBJ2-7; 9 bases align to TRBD1. The V gene end was trimmed by 6 bases and the J gene end by 6 bases; junction bases not matched to a gene: 9. Germline-derived CDR1 and CDR2 are GTSNPN and SVGIG (reference sequence). The CDR3 totals 13 residues. This CDR3 is CACDRDRAFEQYF. The CDR3 DNA reads as TGTGCCTGTGACCGGGACAGGGCTTTCGAGCAGTACTTC. The full variable domain, completed using reference TRBV30 and TRBJ2-7, is SQTIHQWPATLVQPVGSPLSLECTVEGTSNPNLYWYRQAAGRGLQLLFYSVGIGQISSEVPQNLSASRPQDRQFILSSKKLLLSDSGFYLCACDRDRAFEQYFGPGTRLTVT.

The chain employs TRBV9 and TRBJ2-2, with 7 bases fitting TRBD2. CDR3 size: 16 residues. Germline V gene sequence: CDR1 SGDLS, CDR2 YYNGEE. J was trimmed by 1 base and V by 4 bases; bases with no gene match: 7. CDR3 nucleotides: TGTGCCAGCAGCCCAATGGGCGGGGGGAACACCGGGGAGCTGTTTTTT. It is translated as CASSPMGGGNTGELFF.

The rearrangement uses TRBV9 and TRBJ2-7; 9 bases agree with TRBD1. The CDR3 has 14 residues. V lost 5 bases and J lost 1; bases outside the gene matches: 4. The germline CDR1 and CDR2 sequences are SGDLS and YYNGEE. The CDR3 is CASSEQGASYEQYF. CDR3 sequence (DNA): TGTGCCAGCAGTGAACAGGGGGCGTCCTACGAGCAGTACTTC.

V usage is TRBV28 and J usage is TRBJ1-6; 12 nucleotides align to TRBD1. Unmatched junction bases numbered 8, after V lost 4 bases and J lost 7 bases. Germline CDR1 is MDHEN and CDR2 is SYDVKM. CDR3 length equals 17 residues. DNA of the CDR3: TGTGCCAGCAGTTCACCGGGACAGGGGGCGAGCAATTCACCCCTCCACTTT. This gives the protein CASSSPGQGASNSPLHF.

This sequence joins TRBV5-6 and TRBJ1-1, with 11 positions matching TRBD1. The CDR3 totals 15 residues. J gave up 1 base and V 4 bases, and 3 bases lay outside the gene matches. CDR1 is SGHDT, CDR2 YYEEEE, per germline. This CDR3 is CASSPGQGGNTEAFF. CDR3 DNA: TGTGCCAGCAGCCCGGGACAGGGGGGGAACACTGAAGCTTTCTTT.

The V gene is TRBV7-9, the J gene TRBJ1-1; tentative D call: TRBD1 (5 bases). The CDR3 length is 12 residues. Germline V lookup: CDR1 SEHNR, CDR2 FQNEAQ (reference sequence). The germline V and J ends were trimmed by 4 bases and 5 bases, with 8 bases remaining between them. The DNA for the CDR3 is TGTGCCAGCAGCTCCCGACAGACTGAAGCTTTCTTT. Its translation is CASSSRQTEAFF.

In this sample, this clone turned up a few times. V and J are TRBV10-1 and TRBJ2-1; D is ambiguous. Germline-derived CDR1 and CDR2 are WNHNN and SYGVQD (reference sequence). The CDR3 has 15 residues. V lost 0 bases, J lost 5 bases, and 11 bases lay in between. CDR3 bases: TGCGCCAGCAGTGAGTCGACTCGGCTGAACAATGAGCAGTTCTTC. Residues: CASSESTRLNNEQFF.

The gene calls are TRBV19 and TRBJ2-3, with D hard to call. The CDR3 has 12 amino acids. Trimming took off 6 bases at V and 1 base at J, with 5 bases between the two ends. Per the germline V gene, CDR1 is LNHDA and CDR2 is SQIVND (reference sequence). The CDR3 DNA is TGTGCCAGTAGAACTGGCACAGATACGCAGTATTTT. It codes for CASRTGTDTQYF.

The rearrangement joins TRBV6-6 to TRBJ2-5; D is unclear. The germline V gene encodes CDR1 MNHNY and CDR2 SVGAGI (reference sequence). The CDR3 is 11 amino acids. Deletions cut 2 bases from V and 4 bases from J, with 2 bases between. The CDR3 spells CASSYRETQYF. The DNA for the CDR3 is TGTGCCAGCAGTTACCGAGAGACCCAGTACTTC.

The chain uses TRBV9 and TRBJ1-1; D is unclear. Germline V CDR1 and CDR2: SGDLS, YYNGEE. CDR3 length equals 13 residues. Trimming removed 4 bases at V and 11 bases at J, with 18 bases between. CDR3 residues: CASSPEVAGHAFF. The CDR3 bases are TGTGCCAGCAGCCCGGAGGTAGCCGGTCACGCTTTCTTT.

The V gene is TRBV29-1, the J gene TRBJ1-2; TRBD1 agrees at 8 bases. With V trimmed by 3 bases and J by 7 bases, 7 bases remained unmatched. Per germline, CDR1 SQVTM and CDR2 ANQGSEA. This CDR3 region has 13 residues. CDR3 nucleotides: TGCAGCGTTGATCCGGGACAGGTGGGTGGCTACACCTTC. Translation gives CSVDPGQVGGYTF.

Of note for this clone: The CDR3 end shows no conserved phenylalanine or tryptophan, and so a read error is likely. The V and J genes are TRBV29-1 and TRBJ1-2, with 7 bases lining up with TRBD1. V shed 5 bases, J shed 8 bases, and the junction held 5 bases outside the gene matches. Germline V gives CDR1 SQVTM, CDR2 ANQGSEA. The CDR3 consists of 11 residues. CDR3 nucleotides: TGCAGCGTTACAGACAGGGTCGGCTACACCGTC. As protein: CSVTDRVGYTV.

This clone was observed a handful of times. V and J are TRBV5-6 and TRBJ2-2; the D gene is possibly TRBD1 (5 bases). The CDR3 covers 12 residues. V dropped 5 bases and J dropped 5 bases, with 7 bases sitting between them. Germline-derived CDR1 and CDR2 are SGHDT and YYEEEE. Here the CDR3 reads CASSQGTGELFF. The CDR3 bases are TGTGCCAGCAGTCAGGGAACCGGGGAGCTGTTTTTT.

This chain links TRBV10-3 with TRBJ1-6; D unclear. The CDR3 totals 12 residues. V was pared by 8 bases and J by 4 bases, with 6 bases between. Per germline, CDR1 ENHRY and CDR2 SYGVKD. The CDR3, as DNA: TGTGCCATCCGGGATTATAATTCACCCCTCCACTTT. This gives the protein CAIRDYNSPLHF.

This clone was seen a single time. The gene calls are TRBV6-5 and TRBJ2-1; D is possibly TRBD1 (7 bases). The CDR3 runs 16 residues. Germline CDR1 reads MNHEY; CDR2 reads SVGAGI. The ends were cut back, 0 bases at V and 6 bases at J, with 15 bases in the middle. DNA of the CDR3: TGTGCCAGCAGTTACTCCCTCCACAGGGGAGGCAATGAGCAGTTCTTC. Amino acid sequence: CASSYSLHRGGNEQFF.

The chain employs TRBV29-1 and TRBJ2-1; 7 positions agree with TRBD1. The J segment lost 0 bases and the V segment lost 0 bases, leaving 5 bases of the junction unmatched. The CDR3 totals 16 residues. Germline V gene data show CDR1 as SQVTM and CDR2 as ANQGSEA. Here the CDR3 reads CSVEDSTGSSYNEQFF. CDR3 sequence (DNA): TGCAGCGTTGAAGATTCGACAGGGAGCTCCTACAATGAGCAGTTCTTC.

V and J are TRBV7-9 and TRBJ2-7; 7 bases map to TRBD1. CDR1 is SEHNR, CDR2 FQNEAQ, per germline (reference sequence). The CDR3 contains 14 residues. V lost 2 bases, J lost 6 bases, and 7 bases stayed unmatched. The CDR3 nucleotides read TGTGCCAGCAGCTTATCAAGGGGGCCATCCGAGCAGTACTTC. As protein: CASSLSRGPSEQYF.

A single count supports this clone. The chain has TRBV5-1 and TRBJ2-5, with 8 nucleotides matching TRBD2. This CDR3 contains 16 residues. Germline trimming cut 7 bases from V and 5 bases from J; bases unmatched to any gene: 16. Germline CDR1 and CDR2: SGHRS and YFSETQ. CDR3 amino acids: CASRPGGVGVGETQYF. CDR3 nucleotide sequence: TGCGCCAGCCGGCCCGGGGGGGTTGGAGTCGGGGAGACCCAGTACTTC.